Each of the 3 T cell receptor beta chains below was sequenced from the same sample in a study of cytomegalovirus exposure and HLA in healthy donors. Primers for the PCR totalled 60 Vbeta and 13 Jbeta. Produced via immunoSEQ multiplex PCR; TCRdb's table is partial and in-frame only. Of 85,000 to 130,000 clones in the sample, roughly three quarters were seen once. Sequencing was done on a sample of PBMCs. The origin of the receptors is a woman in her thirties or forties in good health and CMV-seronegative.

The chain carries TRBV6-1 and TRBJ2-1; 10 bases line up with TRBD2. The CDR3 has 14 amino acids. The trim removed 3 bases at V and 9 bases at J, leaving 5 bases unmatched. The germline CDR1 and CDR2 sequences are MNHNS and SASEGT. For the CDR3, the DNA is TGTGCCAGCAGTGAGAATCTAGCGGGAGCTGAGCAGTTCTTC. Residues: CASSENLAGAEQFF.

The rearrangement joins TRBV27 to TRBJ2-3; the D gene is possibly TRBD2 (6 bases). The germline V gene has CDR1 MNHEY and CDR2 SMNVEV (reference sequence). V shed 0 bases and J shed 8 bases, with 6 bases lying between them. The CDR3 totals 12 residues. The DNA for the CDR3 is TGTGCCAGCAGTTTATCGCGGGGTACGCAGTATTTT. It is translated as CASSLSRGTQYF.

The V gene is TRBV7-8, the J gene TRBJ2-7; the D gene is possibly TRBD2 (6 bases). Germline CDR1 is SGHVS and CDR2 is FQNEAQ. Trimming removed 5 bases at V and 6 bases at J, with 23 bases between. The CDR3 covers 16 residues. The CDR3 region is CASSRENGDFMAEQYF. The CDR3 DNA is TGTGCCAGCAGCCGAGAAAATGGGGACTTTATGGCCGAGCAGTACTTC. The full variable domain, rest sourced from reference TRBV7-8 and TRBJ2-7, is GAGVSQSPRYKVAKRGQDVALRCDPISGHVSLFWYQQALGQGPEFLTYFQNEAQLDKSGLPSDRFFAERPEGSVSTLKIQRTQQEDSAVYLCASSRENGDFMAEQYFGPGTRLTVT.